This TCR beta chain was retrieved from a study of radiation and T cells in renal cell carcinoma. Study-wide context: Nephrectomy followed 15 Gy stereotactic body radiation by 4 weeks.

This CDR3 contains 13 residues. Germline V CDR1 and CDR2: SQVTM, ANQGSEA. V was trimmed by 0 bases and J by 5 bases, leaving 10 bases between them. Sequencing used immunoSEQ multiplex PCR; TCRdb keeps in-frame clones, though not all of them. This sample has 90,000 to 100,000 clones, with approximately 86% found just once. Stated time point: baseline pretreatment blood. Documented treatment: 15 Gy SBRT to primary tumor, nephrectomy 4 weeks later. Radiation-treated patients gave blood at baseline, week 2 and week 4. Clear cell pathology was present in this patient's renal cell carcinoma. The genes are TRBV29-1 and TRBJ1-1; D unclear. The source was blood, collected from a patient whose treatment included radiotherapy and nephrectomy. This clonotype originated in a man aged 45-65 years with renal cell carcinoma. CDR3 sequence (DNA): TGCAGCGTTGAAGACCCGGGATTGACTGAAGCTTTCTTT. Its translation: CSVEDPGLTEAFF.